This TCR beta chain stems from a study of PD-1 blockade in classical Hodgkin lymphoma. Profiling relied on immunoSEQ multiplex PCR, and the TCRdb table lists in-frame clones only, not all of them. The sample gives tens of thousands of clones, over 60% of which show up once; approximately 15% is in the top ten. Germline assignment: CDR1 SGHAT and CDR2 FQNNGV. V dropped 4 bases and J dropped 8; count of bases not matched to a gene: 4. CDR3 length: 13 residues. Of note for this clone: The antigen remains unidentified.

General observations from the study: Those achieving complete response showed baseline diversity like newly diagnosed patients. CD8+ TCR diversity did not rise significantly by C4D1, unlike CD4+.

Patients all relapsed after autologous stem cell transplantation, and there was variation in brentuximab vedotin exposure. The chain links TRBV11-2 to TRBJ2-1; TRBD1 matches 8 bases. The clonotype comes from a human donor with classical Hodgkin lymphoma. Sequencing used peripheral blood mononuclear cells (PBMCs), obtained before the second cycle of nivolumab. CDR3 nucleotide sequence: TGTGCCAGCAGCTCCGACAGGGGCCATGAGCAGTTCTTC. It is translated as CASSSDRGHEQFF.